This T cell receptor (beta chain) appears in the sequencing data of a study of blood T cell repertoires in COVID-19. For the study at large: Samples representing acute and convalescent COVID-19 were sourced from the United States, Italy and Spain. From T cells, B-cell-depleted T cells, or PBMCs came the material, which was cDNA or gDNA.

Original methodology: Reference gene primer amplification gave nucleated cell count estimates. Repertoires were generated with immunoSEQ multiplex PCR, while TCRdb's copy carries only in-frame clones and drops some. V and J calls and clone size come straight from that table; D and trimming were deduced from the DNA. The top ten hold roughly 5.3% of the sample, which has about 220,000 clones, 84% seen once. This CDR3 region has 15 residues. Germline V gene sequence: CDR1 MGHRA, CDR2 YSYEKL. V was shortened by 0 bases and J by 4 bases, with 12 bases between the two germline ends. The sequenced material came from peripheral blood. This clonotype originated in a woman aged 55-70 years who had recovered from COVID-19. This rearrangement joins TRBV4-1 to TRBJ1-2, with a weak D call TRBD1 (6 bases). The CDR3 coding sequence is TGCGCCAGCAGCCAAGATCACGGCAGGGGCTATGGCTACACCTTC. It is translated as CASSQDHGRGYGYTF.